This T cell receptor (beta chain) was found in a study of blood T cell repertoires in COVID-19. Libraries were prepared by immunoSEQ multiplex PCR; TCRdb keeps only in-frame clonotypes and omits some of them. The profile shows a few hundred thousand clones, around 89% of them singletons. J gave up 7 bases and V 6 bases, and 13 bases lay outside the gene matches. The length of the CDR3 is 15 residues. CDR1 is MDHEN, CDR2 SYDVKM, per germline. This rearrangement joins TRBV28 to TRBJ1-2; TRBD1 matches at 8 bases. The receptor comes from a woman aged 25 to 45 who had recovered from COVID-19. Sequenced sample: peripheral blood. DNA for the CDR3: TGTGCCAGCAGACAAGGAGGACAGGGAGGAGGTGGCTACACCTTC. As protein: CASRQGGQGGGGYTF.